This is a list of T cell receptor beta chains from one sample in a study of shared clonotypes between healthy human individuals. The method was immunoSEQ multiplex PCR; TCRdb's version includes in-frame clones alone and lacks a portion of them. The sample records 550,000 to 600,000 clones, around 81% being singletons. The source material was PBMCs. These receptors were obtained from a woman between 40 and 50 years old in good health. Some clones in this sample may be carry-over from other donors' samples. Each CDR3 is given without its conserved first and last residue.

>TRBV5-1|TRBJ1-2
ASSRWGEAGRINGYT
>TRBV2|TRBJ1-2
ASRTGGDYGYT
>TRBV28|TRBJ2-5
ASLKQVGTGKETQY
>TRBV5-4|TRBJ2-5
ASSPLGIQPEGETQY
>TRBV20-1|TRBJ1-3
SASVGNTIY
>TRBV28|TRBJ1-2
ASSRQGYYGYT
>TRBV30|TRBJ2-1
AWGVSYSSYNEQF
>TRBV7-3|TRBJ1-1
ASSAGGLTEAF
>TRBV27|TRBJ2-6
ASKPVDRSSGANVLT
>TRBV5-1|TRBJ2-7
ASTNPGLVNEQY
>TRBV5-1|TRBJ2-1
ASSLNPLTGGISNEQF
>TRBV18|TRBJ2-1
ASSPRTGGEQF
>TRBV2|TRBJ1-5
ASSKRQGNQPQH
>TRBV6-5|TRBJ1-5
ASSPGRLVPQH
>TRBV5-4|TRBJ2-4
ASSLDRGNIQY
>TRBV11-3|TRBJ2-7
ASGGRAISEQY
>TRBV15|TRBJ1-2
ATSRDRVGGYT
>TRBV27|TRBJ2-1
AARQFSGSYNEQF
>TRBV28|TRBJ2-7
ASSTGQATYEQY
>TRBV6-1|TRBJ1-6
ASSDQGESSYNSPLH
>TRBV10-3|TRBJ2-1
AISGKGYNEQF
>TRBV29-1|TRBJ1-2
SVDPGQGAGYT
>TRBV28|TRBJ1-2
ASSLRHRDYGYT
>TRBV30|TRBJ2-1
AWSRGRDNEQF
>TRBV18|TRBJ2-1
ASSPRPGSEQF
>TRBV30|TRBJ2-1
AWTPGIANEQF
>TRBV5-4|TRBJ2-1
ASRQRLAGGPGEQF
>TRBV27|TRBJ2-1
ASSFGTSGSYNEQF
>TRBV5-6|TRBJ1-2
ASSAPRFPNYGYT
>TRBV28|TRBJ1-4
ASSGTGLNEKLF
>TRBV10-3|TRBJ2-7
AISEWGQGHEQY
>TRBV4-2|TRBJ2-1
ASSQEGRVNEQF
>TRBV7-6|TRBJ1-2
ASTTGLYGYT
>TRBV2|TRBJ2-5
ASSEQGPETQY
>TRBV5-8|TRBJ2-2
ASSLVTGTSDTGELF
>TRBV5-1|TRBJ2-2
ASSLGDPNTGELF
>TRBV5-4|TRBJ2-7
ASSSAGGYEQY
>TRBV7-6|TRBJ2-7
ASSSRQGDSYEQY
>TRBV15|TRBJ2-3
ATVPRFSGTTDTQY
>TRBV18|TRBJ1-2
ASSPFRVSALEGYT
>TRBV19|TRBJ2-1
ASSILQGEQF